The present TCR beta chain was sequenced within a study of cytomegalovirus exposure and HLA in healthy donors. Study context: A preliminary data release comprised 80 million to 95 million unique TCRs obtained from HLA-typed donors.

At collection, donors were nominally healthy, but unrecorded immune exposures were probable. Overall study findings and caveats: The HLA-A and HLA-B alleles of most subjects were reportedly predicted accurately from TCR beta sequences. When the data were analyzed later, several of the most significant clusters appeared to be linked to common viral pathogens.

Comments on this clone: Its antigen is as yet unknown.

PCR employed 60 Vbeta and 13 Jbeta primers. The table came from immunoSEQ multiplex PCR; TCRdb's copy has only in-frame clones and leaves some out. The sample carries 80,000 to 100,000 clones, 75% to 85% recorded once. The germline V gene encodes CDR1 SGHTA and CDR2 FQGNSA. Trimming removed 2 bases at V and 2 bases at J, with 15 bases between. The length of the CDR3 is 16 residues. The sequenced sample consisted of PBMCs. This sequence was found in a young man in good health and CMV-seropositive. This rearrangement joins TRBV7-2 to TRBJ2-5; D is possibly TRBD2 (6 bases). The CDR3: CASSLTPRGVQETQYF. CDR3 DNA: TGTGCCAGCAGCTTAACCCCTCGCGGGGTTCAAGAGACCCAGTACTTC.